This entry lists 16 T cell receptor beta chains sequenced from one sample in a study of OX40 agonist ivuxolimab in advanced cancers. Produced via immunoSEQ multiplex PCR; TCRdb's table is partial and in-frame only. The profile shows about 68,000 clones, approximately 90% of them singletons. The sequencing here drew on CD4+ or CD8+ T cells sorted from blood, taken in a trial of the OX40 agonist ivuxolimab. The source is an adult with an advanced solid tumor such as melanoma, head and neck, liver or kidney cancer.

V is TRBV10-1 and J is TRBJ1-4, with 9 positions matching TRBD1. V lost 0 bases, J lost 7 bases, and 0 bases stayed unmatched. Germline V gene data show CDR1 as WNHNN and CDR2 as SYGVQD (reference sequence). The CDR3 runs 14 residues. The CDR3 spells CASSESGQGEKLFF. The CDR3 DNA reads TGCGCCAGCAGTGAGTCGGGACAGGGTGAAAAACTGTTTTTT.

This clone was seen only once. In nucleotides, the CDR3 is TGCGCCAGCAGCTCAACAGGGTTTTTTGGGGAGCTGTTTTTT. Translating it yields CASSSTGFFGELFF. This chain uses TRBV5-1 with TRBJ2-2; possible D gene TRBD1, 6 bases. V was clipped by 3 bases and J by 8 bases, with 14 bases between them. CDR3 length equals 14 residues. Germline values: CDR1 SGHRS, CDR2 YFSETQ. The full variable domain, rest sourced from reference TRBV5-1 and TRBJ2-2, is KAGVTQTPRYLIKTRGQQVTLSCSPISGHRSVSWYQQTPGQGLQFLFEYFSETQRNKGNFPGRFSGRQFSNSRSEMNVSTLELGDSALYLCASSSTGFFGELFFGEGSRLTVL.

The chain recombines TRBV7-9 with TRBJ1-5, with a possible D match to TRBD1 (6 bases). This CDR3 has 13 amino acids. Trimming left V 5 bases short and J 6 bases short, with 11 bases between. CDR1 and CDR2 (germline): SEHNR, FQNEAQ (reference sequence). The CDR3 nucleotides read TGTGCCAGCAGCGCTACAGGGAGTCAGCCCCAGCATTTT. Protein product: CASSATGSQPQHF.

V usage is TRBV9 and J usage is TRBJ1-2; D may be TRBD1 (5 bases). The CDR3 spans 14 residues. Germline CDR1 is SGDLS and CDR2 is YYNGEE. V was clipped by 0 bases and J by 2 bases, with 8 bases between them. Here the CDR3 reads CASSVDGANYGYTF. Here the CDR3 DNA reads TGTGCCAGCAGCGTAGATGGGGCGAACTATGGCTACACCTTC. Full variable domain (rest looked up from reference TRBV9 and TRBJ1-2): DSGVTQTPKHLITATGQRVTLRCSPRSGDLSVYWYQQSLDQGLQFLIQYYNGEERAKGNILERFSAQQFPDLHSELNLSSLELGDSALYFCASSVDGANYGYTFGSGTRLTVV.

The chain joins TRBV10-3 to TRBJ1-2, with 7 bases that match TRBD1. Per the germline V gene, CDR1 is ENHRY and CDR2 is SYGVKD. Trimming removed 10 bases from V and 4 bases from J; junction bases left unmatched: 9. CDR3 length: 13 amino acids. The CDR3 here is CASRGDRSYGYTF. The CDR3 DNA reads as TGTGCCAGCAGGGGGGACAGATCCTATGGCTACACCTTC.

The rearrangement uses TRBV9 and TRBJ1-2; no reliable D call. V lost 10 bases, J lost 5 bases, and 12 bases lay in between. The germline V gene encodes CDR1 SGDLS and CDR2 YYNGEE. CDR3 length: 11 amino acids. DNA of the CDR3: TGTGCCTCCTCTCCGGGGTATGGCTACACCTTC. It specifies CASSPGYGYTF. Full variable domain (missing parts from reference TRBV9 and TRBJ1-2): DSGVTQTPKHLITATGQRVTLRCSPRSGDLSVYWYQQSLDQGLQFLIQYYNGEERAKGNILERFSAQQFPDLHSELNLSSLELGDSALYFCASSPGYGYTFGSGTRLTVV.

This clone has a single count. The V and J genes are TRBV19 and TRBJ1-2; TRBD1 aligns across 11 bases. Germline CDR1 is LNHDA and CDR2 is SQIVND (reference sequence). J lost 5 bases, V lost 5 bases, and 4 bases had no gene match. This CDR3 contains 14 residues. The CDR3 loop reads CASSDRDRGYGYTF. The CDR3 bases are TGTGCCAGTAGTGACCGGGACAGGGGGTATGGCTACACCTTC. The full variable domain, completed using reference TRBV19 and TRBJ1-2, is DGGITQSPKYLFRKEGQNVTLSCEQNLNHDAMYWYRQDPGQGLRLIYYSQIVNDFQKGDIAEGYSVSREKKESFPLTVTSAQKNPTAFYLCASSDRDRGYGYTFGSGTRLTVV.

The V gene is TRBV5-1, the J gene TRBJ2-2; 9 nucleotides agree with TRBD2. V dropped 7 bases and J dropped 7; count of bases not matched to a gene: 8. CDR3 size: 14 residues. Germline CDR1 is SGHRS and CDR2 is YFSETQ. For the CDR3, the DNA is TGCGCCAGCGGGGCTAGCGGGAAAAACGGGGAGCTGTTTTTT. Translation gives CASGASGKNGELFF.

The chain combines TRBV29-1 with TRBJ2-5, with D uncertain. CDR1 and CDR2 (germline): SQVTM, ANQGSEA. Trimming took 3 bases from V and 3 from J, leaving 14 bases between them. The CDR3 has 14 amino acids. The CDR3 spells CSVEGRAGKETQYF. The DNA for the CDR3 is TGCAGCGTTGAGGGTCGGGCAGGAAAAGAGACCCAGTACTTC.

V usage is TRBV7-2 and J usage is TRBJ1-1; 7 bases are a match to TRBD1. The V gene's germline CDR1 is SGHTA and CDR2 FQGNSA. This CDR3 is built from 15 residues. J lost 0 bases, V lost 2 bases, and 3 bases had no gene match. CDR3 region: CASSLSGTVNTEAFF. CDR3 sequence (DNA): TGTGCCAGCAGCTTATCTGGGACAGTGAACACTGAAGCTTTCTTT.

J is TRBJ1-5 and V is TRBV6-6, with TRBD1 matching over 7 bases. CDR1 MNHNY and CDR2 SVGAGI come from the germline V gene (reference sequence). The CDR3 totals 15 residues. V gave up 5 bases and J gave up 0 bases; unmatched junction bases: 4. The CDR3 region is CASSRTGDSNQPQHF. For the CDR3, the DNA is TGTGCCAGCAGTCGGACAGGAGATAGCAATCAGCCCCAGCATTTT.

The J gene is TRBJ1-3, the V gene TRBV19, with D unclear. Germline loops: CDR1 LNHDA, CDR2 SQIVND (reference sequence). The CDR3 length is 14 residues. V lost 6 bases and J 0 bases, leaving 9 bases between the germline ends. The chain's CDR3 is CASRKQISGNTIYF. CDR3 in DNA: TGTGCCAGTAGAAAACAGATCTCTGGAAACACCATATATTTT.

The chain carries TRBV18 and TRBJ2-2; 11 nucleotides align to TRBD2. This CDR3 is 18 amino acids long. In germline, CDR1 is KGHSH, CDR2 LQKENI. The trim removed 3 bases at V and 6 bases at J, leaving 12 bases unmatched. CDR3 sequence reads: CASSPVLTSGSLAGELFF. The CDR3 DNA is TGTGCCAGCTCACCGGTTTTAACTAGCGGGAGTCTTGCCGGGGAGCTGTTTTTT.

The rearrangement joins TRBV6-5 to TRBJ1-2; a weak D match, TRBD1 (5 bases). Per the germline V gene, CDR1 is MNHEY and CDR2 is SVGAGI. There are 12 residues in the CDR3. Trimming removed 8 bases at V and 6 bases at J, with 13 bases between. DNA for the CDR3: TGTGCCAGCTCGAGGGGCTTGGATGGCTACACCTTC. Translation: CASSRGLDGYTF.

The rearrangement links TRBV14 to TRBJ2-1; 15 bases are a match to TRBD2. Losses at the gene ends were 5 bases for V and 0 bases for J; bases not matched to a gene: 11. This CDR3 has 20 residues. CDR1 SGHDN and CDR2 FVKESK come from the germline V gene. CDR3 DNA: TGTGCCAGCAGCTCCCGCTTGGGACTAGCGGGGGGTAGCTCCTACAATGAGCAGTTCTTC. Protein sequence: CASSSRLGLAGGSSYNEQFF.

This clone has only one observation. V gene TRBV11-2 combines with J gene TRBJ2-2; no clear D gene. Deletions cut 1 base from V and 5 bases from J, with 11 bases between. The CDR3 runs to 15 residues. Germline V gene data show CDR1 as SGHAT and CDR2 as FQNNGV. As DNA, the CDR3 is TGTGCCAGCAGCTTAGGGCTGGGATCGACCGGGGAGCTGTTTTTT. It yields the protein CASSLGLGSTGELFF.